These T cell receptor beta chains were read from a single sample in a study of blood T cells in healthy people across ages. TCRdb fed the 5' RACE reads into MiXCR, producing one record per CDR3 protein. The table lists over 950,000 distinct CDR3 sequences, 35% to 40% of them singletons, with approximately 14% in the top ten. The material sequenced was blood. Receptors were obtained from a man between 18 and 29 years old in good health. Each CDR3 is given with its conserved first and last residue. The D gene is left open where the match is weak. A clone size is listed for some rows: how often the clone was seen (once, few, many), or a class if it is expanded.

v_call	clone_size	j_call	d_call	cdr3_aa	cdr3_nt
TRBV10-3	NA	TRBJ1-1	NA	CATHQSSDRGTEAFF	TGTGCCACCCACCAAAGTTCCGACAGAGGCACTGAAGCTTTCTTT
TRBV18	NA	TRBJ1-1	TRBD1	CASSPSDRGQTEAFF	TGTGCCAGCTCACCTTCGGACAGGGGGCAGACTGAAGCTTTCTTT
TRBV7-2	NA	TRBJ2-4	NA	CASSLAWGIDNEQYF	TGTGCCAGCAGCTTAGCCTGGGGGATAGACAATGAGCAGTACTTC
TRBV5-1	few	TRBJ2-1	TRBD2	CASSLGTSGVDEQFF	TGCGCCAGCAGCCTCGGGACTAGCGGAGTAGATGAGCAGTTCTTC
TRBV9	NA	TRBJ2-1	NA	CASSPDARYYEQFF	TGTGCCAGCAGCCCAGATGCGAGGTACTATGAGCAGTTCTTC
TRBV29-1	NA	TRBJ2-2	TRBD1	CSVSDRGRGTGELFF	TGCAGCGTTTCCGACAGGGGGAGAGGGACCGGGGAGCTGTTTTTT
TRBV3-1	NA	TRBJ2-7	NA	CASSQAGDPRYEQYF	TGTGCCAGCAGCCAAGCGGGGGACCCTAGGTACGAGCAGTACTTC
TRBV4-2	NA	TRBJ2-2	NA	CASSQDVQGWTGELFF	TGTGCCAGCAGCCAAGATGTGCAGGGGTGGACCGGGGAGCTGTTTTTT
TRBV5-1	NA	TRBJ2-7	TRBD1	CASSLEGRTGVYEQYF	TGCGCCAGCAGCTTGGAAGGACGGACAGGGGTCTACGAGCAGTACTTC
TRBV12-3/TRBV12-4	few	TRBJ1-2	NA	CASSSPAVNYGYTF	TGTGCCAGCAGTTCGCCGGCGGTGAACTATGGCTACACCTTC
TRBV6-5	few	TRBJ1-4	TRBD1	CASSRQQGKKLFF	TGTGCCAGCAGCCGTCAACAGGGGAAAAAACTGTTTTTT
TRBV4-3	few	TRBJ1-5	NA	CASSQDSSPHQPQHF	TGCGCCAGCAGCCAAGATTCGTCCCCCCATCAGCCCCAGCATTTT
TRBV6-6	NA	TRBJ1-5	NA	CASSYSNRRSNQPQHF	TGTGCCAGCAGTTACTCGAACAGAAGGAGCAATCAGCCCCAGCATTTT
TRBV4-2	NA	TRBJ1-2	NA	CASSQALAGDPYGYTF	TGTGCCAGCAGCCAAGCTTTGGCAGGGGACCCTTATGGCTACACCTTC
TRBV2	NA	TRBJ2-5	NA	CASSEFSSSKGETQYF	TGTGCCAGCAGTGAATTTAGTAGCTCAAAAGGGGAGACCCAGTACTTC
TRBV9	NA	TRBJ1-1	NA	CASSRRGDHTEAFF	TGTGCCAGCAGCCGACGAGGGGACCACACTGAAGCTTTCTTT
TRBV7-2	NA	TRBJ2-7	NA	CASSSTKLGAFSYEQYF	TGTGCCAGCAGCTCTACCAAACTGGGGGCGTTCTCCTACGAGCAGTACTTC
TRBV7-9	NA	TRBJ2-1	TRBD1	CASSLRDRVLGNEQFF	TGTGCCAGCAGCTTAAGGGACAGGGTGCTCGGCAATGAGCAGTTCTTC
TRBV2	NA	TRBJ1-1	NA	CASKVGVMNTEAFF	TGTGCCAGCAAAGTGGGGGTGATGAACACTGAAGCTTTCTTT
TRBV6-6	many	TRBJ2-3	NA	CASTRLGTTVDTQYF	TGTGCCAGCACCCGTTTAGGGACCACCGTGGATACGCAGTATTTT
TRBV5-1	few	TRBJ1-2	NA	CASSSGTTGYTF	TGCGCCAGCAGTTCCGGGACAACAGGCTACACCTTC
TRBV3-1	NA	TRBJ2-2	TRBD2	CATGLADDTGELFF	TGTGCCACCGGACTAGCCGACGACACCGGGGAGCTGTTTTTT
TRBV7-8	NA	TRBJ1-2	NA	CASSFFGGGYTF	TGTGCCAGCAGCTTTTTTGGGGGTGGCTACACCTTC
TRBV29-1	many	TRBJ2-5	NA	CSVGIHRETQYF	TGCAGCGTTGGGATACACCGAGAGACCCAGTACTTC
TRBV6-2/TRBV6-3	NA	TRBJ1-2	TRBD1	CASSRTGAGGYTF	TGTGCCAGCAGTCGGACAGGGGCCGGTGGCTACACCTTC
TRBV4-3	NA	TRBJ1-2	TRBD1	CASSQVGSWDRVPYGYTF	TGCGCCAGCAGTCAAGTTGGATCGTGGGACAGGGTACCCTATGGCTACACCTTC
TRBV11-2	few	TRBJ2-5	NA	CASSLSPSQETQYF	TGTGCCAGCAGCTTATCGCCGTCCCAAGAGACCCAGTACTTC
TRBV6-2/TRBV6-3	few	TRBJ2-1	TRBD2	CASSYSIGGIQYNEQFF	TGTGCCAGCAGTTACTCGATCGGGGGGATCCAATATAATGAGCAGTTCTTC
TRBV12-3/TRBV12-4	NA	TRBJ1-2	NA	CASSFPSGYGYTF	TGTGCCAGCAGTTTCCCCTCGGGGTACGGCTACACCTTC
TRBV20-1	NA	TRBJ2-1	NA	CSARDGDEQFF	TGCAGTGCTAGAGATGGGGATGAGCAGTTCTTC
TRBV6-2/TRBV6-3	many	TRBJ2-7	NA	CASSRSRGDNYEQYF	TGTGCCAGCAGTCGATCGAGGGGGGACAACTACGAGCAGTACTTC
TRBV3-1	many	TRBJ2-5	NA	CASSQDFDGETQYF	TGTGCCAGCAGCCAAGATTTTGATGGGGAGACCCAGTACTTC
TRBV11-1	few	TRBJ1-1	NA	CASSPYREMNTEAFF	TGTGCCAGCAGCCCATACAGGGAGATGAACACTGAAGCTTTCTTT
TRBV5-1	few	TRBJ2-7	NA	CASSFPGHSYEQYF	TGCGCCAGCAGCTTTCCGGGACACTCCTACGAGCAGTACTTC
TRBV20-1	few	TRBJ2-3	NA	CSAAHTDTQYF	TGCAGTGCGGCTCACACAGATACGCAGTATTTT